Below are 8 T cell receptor beta chains sequenced from a single sample in a study of T cells expressing NK-cell markers. Using the 5' RACE reads, TCRdb records one entry per CDR3 protein without DNA. This sample lists a few hundred thousand distinct CDR3 sequences; its ten largest clones have roughly 5.2%. Sequencing used blood T cells: a sorted CD56 or NKG2C T cell subset, CD4+ or CD8+ T cells, or bulk PBMC T cells (not recorded which). Receptors originate from a man between 18 and 69 years old in good health.

The chain carries TRBV15 and TRBJ2-5; TCRdb lists TRBD2, though no DNA is available to test this call. The CDR3 spans 15 residues. CDR1 is LNHNV, CDR2 YYDKDF, per germline (reference sequence). CDR3 loop: CATSRGTSGQETQYF.

The rearrangement uses TRBV11-2 and TRBJ2-3. This CDR3 is 14 amino acids long. Germline CDR1 and CDR2: SGHAT and FQNNGV. The CDR3 loop is CASSLSLQTDTQYF.

V usage is TRBV5-1 and J usage is TRBJ2-1; TCRdb's D call of TRBD2 is untestable without DNA. CDR1 is SGHRS, CDR2 YFSETQ, per germline. The CDR3 extends over 17 amino acids. The CDR3 region is CASSLVDRLAVSNEQFF.

This chain's CDR3 is CASSRRDRFTNTGELFF. The chain couples TRBV6-1 to TRBJ2-2; TCRdb's assignment of TRBD1 cannot be checked, as there is no DNA. CDR3 size: 17 residues. Germline CDR1 and CDR2: MNHNS and SASEGT.

V is TRBV5-6 and J is TRBJ2-2; the TCRdb D gene call, TRBD1, has no DNA to confirm it. The CDR3 runs 16 residues. Germline CDR1 and CDR2: SGHDT and YYEEEE. The CDR3 region is CASSLSGRQITGELFF.

The CDR3: CSARPGKGGETQYF. The rearrangement links TRBV20-1 to TRBJ2-5; as DNA is missing, the TRBD1 call by TCRdb cannot be tested. Germline lookup yields CDR1 DFQATT and CDR2 SNEGSKA (reference sequence). The CDR3 consists of 14 residues.

The CDR3 loop is CASSQYGVTSFKSPLHF. The chain has TRBV3-1 and TRBJ1-6. Germline V gives CDR1 LGHDT, CDR2 YNNKEL (reference sequence). The CDR3 consists of 17 residues.

The chain recombines TRBV11-2 with TRBJ2-1; TCRdb's D gene call, TRBD1, goes unchecked for lack of DNA. CDR3 size: 15 residues. CDR1 and CDR2 from the germline V gene are SGHAT and FQNNGV. The CDR3 loop is CASSLVGQGVNEQFF.